Listed below are T cell receptor beta chains from one sample, sequenced in a study of T cell therapy after organ transplantation. Using immunoSEQ multiplex PCR, the repertoire was profiled, and TCRdb retains in-frame clones only, with some absent. The sample includes more than 15,000 clones, about 85% of them seen just once. These receptors lack a known antigen. The sample in question was CD8+ T cells from blood, obtained after autologous CMV-specific T cell therapy. These receptors all stem from a human patient who had received a solid organ transplant and had CMV disease. Some T cells may possibly be graft donor cells. Each CDR3 is given with its conserved first and last residue.

j_call v_call cdr3_aa
TRBJ1-5 TRBV6-5 CASSHRANQPQHF
TRBJ2-7 TRBV6-5 CASSYVWGYEQYF
TRBJ1-2 TRBV25-1 CASSDAGPGGYTF
TRBJ2-7 TRBV2 CASSRGGGLSFEQYF
TRBJ2-7 TRBV19 CASSTQGLYEQYF
TRBJ2-2 TRBV5-1 CASSPDTGELFF
TRBJ2-1 TRBV4-1 CASSQQGGSYNEQFF
TRBJ1-2 TRBV2 CASSEAGTSFYGYTF
TRBJ2-3 TRBV7-9 CASSQVGGADTQYF
TRBJ2-2 TRBV13 CASSSDRFLGELFF
TRBJ2-5 TRBV21-1 CASTVTGAAGATQETQYF
TRBJ1-5 TRBV9 CASSVRDSNQPQHF
TRBJ2-7 TRBV7-6 CASSFGPLYEQYF
TRBJ2-5 TRBV7-8 CASSLHLGETQYF
TRBJ1-1 TRBV13 CASSPIMNTEAFF
TRBJ2-5 TRBV19 CASSTGTDQTKETQYF
TRBJ1-1 TRBV6-5 CASTPGANTEAFF
TRBJ1-5 TRBV19 CASGPEPQHF
TRBJ2-7 TRBV4-1 CASSLGGSTGYEQYF
TRBJ2-1 TRBV6-5 CASSYAAGYVGFEQFF
TRBJ2-7 TRBV13 CASSVSSYEQYF
TRBJ1-1 TRBV29-1 CSVDGRGNRNTEAFF
TRBJ2-5 TRBV12-5 CASGLAASRAGETQYF
TRBJ2-7 TRBV7-9 CASSLVPYEQYF
TRBJ2-3 TRBV27 CASSPGWNVGTDTQYF
TRBJ2-1 TRBV6-1 CASSELAGGYNEQFF
TRBJ2-7 TRBV30 CAWSVRWGTFRDEQYF
TRBJ2-4 TRBV13 CASSSTGAKNIQYF